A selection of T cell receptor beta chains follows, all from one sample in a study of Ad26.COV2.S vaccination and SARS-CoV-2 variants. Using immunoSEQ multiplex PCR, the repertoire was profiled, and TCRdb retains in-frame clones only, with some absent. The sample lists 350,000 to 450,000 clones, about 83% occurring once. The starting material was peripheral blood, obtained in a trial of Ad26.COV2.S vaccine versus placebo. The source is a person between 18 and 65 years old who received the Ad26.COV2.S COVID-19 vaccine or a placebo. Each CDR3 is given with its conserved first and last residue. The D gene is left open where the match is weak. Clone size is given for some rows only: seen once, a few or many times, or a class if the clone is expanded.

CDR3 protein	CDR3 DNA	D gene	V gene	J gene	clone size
CASSPPGGYGYTF	TGTGCCAGCAGCCCGCCAGGCGGCTATGGCTACACCTTC	NA	TRBV7-2	TRBJ1-2	NA
CASSPLAGNNEQFF	TGTGCCAGCTCACCCCTGGCGGGAAACAATGAGCAGTTCTTC	NA	TRBV18	TRBJ2-1	NA
CASSLGGSSYNEQFF	TGTGCCAGCAGCTTGGGAGGGAGCTCCTACAATGAGCAGTTCTTC	NA	TRBV5-5	TRBJ2-1	NA
CASSQDWGNTEAFF	TGTGCCAGCAGCCAAGACTGGGGGAACACTGAAGCTTTCTTT	NA	TRBV4-2	TRBJ1-1	NA
CASSWTGRRGNSPLHF	TGTGCCAGCAGCTGGACAGGTCGCAGGGGTAATTCACCCCTCCACTTT	TRBD1	TRBV5-6	TRBJ1-6	NA
CASSVGQSQLNTEAFF	TGTGCCAGCAGCGTAGGGCAATCGCAGCTGAACACTGAAGCTTTCTTT	NA	TRBV9	TRBJ1-1	few
CASSRDRGFVGANVLTF	TGTGCCAGCAGCCGGGACAGGGGGTTCGTTGGGGCCAACGTCCTGACTTTC	TRBD1	TRBV11-2	TRBJ2-6	many
CASSLSGGDFLPNIQYF	TGTGCCAGCAGCTTATCGGGGGGGGACTTTTTGCCGAACATTCAGTACTTC	TRBD2	TRBV7-2	TRBJ2-4	NA
CASSIPGAPEAFF	TGTGCCAGCAGCATCCCAGGGGCCCCTGAAGCTTTCTTT	NA	TRBV5-4	TRBJ1-1	NA
CASSLGQGTYEQYF	TGTGCCAGCTCACTGGGACAGGGAACCTACGAGCAGTACTTC	TRBD1	TRBV18	TRBJ2-7	NA
CASPKQDAYEQYF	TGTGCCAGCCCGAAGCAGGATGCCTACGAGCAGTACTTC	NA	TRBV27	TRBJ2-7	NA
CASSDTQGHEQYF	TGTGCCAGCAGCGATACTCAAGGCCACGAGCAGTACTTC	NA	TRBV9	TRBJ2-7	NA
CASERIATDTQYF	TGTGCCAGCGAGCGGATAGCAACAGATACGCAGTATTTT	NA	TRBV2	TRBJ2-3	NA
CASSQVGSGVEDTQYF	TGTGCCAGCAGCCAAGTTGGTAGCGGGGTGGAAGATACGCAGTATTTT	TRBD2	TRBV4-2	TRBJ2-3	few
CSVERGGTEAFF	TGCAGCGTTGAACGGGGGGGCACTGAAGCTTTCTTT	NA	TRBV29-1	TRBJ1-1	NA
CASSSRLAAPGDTQYF	TGTGCCAGCAGCTCCCGACTAGCGGCCCCCGGGGATACGCAGTATTTT	TRBD2	TRBV11-3	TRBJ2-3	NA
CASSPYWTSEETQYF	TGCGCCAGCAGCCCTTATTGGACTAGTGAAGAGACCCAGTACTTC	TRBD2	TRBV4-1	TRBJ2-5	NA
CAWSGGTYNEQFF	TGTGCCTGGAGCGGCGGGACCTACAATGAGCAGTTCTTC	NA	TRBV30	TRBJ2-1	NA
CSASSAPSATDTQYF	TGCAGTGCTAGTTCGGCGCCTAGCGCTACAGATACGCAGTATTTT	NA	TRBV20-1	TRBJ2-3	NA
CASSLGYARALNYGYTF	TGTGCCAGCAGCTTGGGATATGCCAGGGCGCTCAACTATGGCTACACCTTC	NA	TRBV5-5	TRBJ1-2	NA
CASSDRGRAGELFF	TGTGCCAGCAGCGACAGGGGCCGGGCCGGGGAGCTGTTTTTT	TRBD1	TRBV9	TRBJ2-2	NA
CASSPYNGETQYF	TGTGCCAGCTCGCCCTACAACGGAGAGACCCAGTACTTC	NA	TRBV18	TRBJ2-5	NA
CASSFTYNEQFF	TGTGCCAGCAGCTTTACCTACAATGAGCAGTTCTTC	NA	TRBV7-9	TRBJ2-1	NA
CAIRATGGNQPQHF	TGTGCCATCAGGGCTACAGGGGGAAATCAGCCCCAGCATTTT	TRBD1	TRBV10-3	TRBJ1-5	NA
CASSLRGAGWATEAFF	TGTGCCAGCAGCTTAAGAGGCGCAGGGTGGGCCACTGAAGCTTTCTTT	NA	TRBV7-3	TRBJ1-1	NA
CASSLTDSYEQYF	TGTGCCAGCAGCTTAACGGACAGCTACGAGCAGTACTTC	NA	TRBV7-3	TRBJ2-7	NA
CASSLAGFNYEQYF	TGCGCCAGCAGCTTGGCCGGTTTCAATTACGAGCAGTACTTC	NA	TRBV5-1	TRBJ2-7	many
CASSKVGRYEKLFF	TGTGCCAGCAGCAAAGTTGGCAGGTATGAAAAACTGTTTTTT	NA	TRBV21-1	TRBJ1-4	NA